The present T cell receptor (beta chain) was sequenced within a study of metastatic and nonmetastatic thyroid tumors (dated by TCRdb to 2019 to 2021). Background for the entire study: Repertoires were compared across peripheral blood and tumor or nodule tissue samples from malignant and benign thyroid patients. Summary of the overall study and its limitations: In both blood and tumor samples, malignant tumors were reported to have significantly higher TCR beta diversity than benign nodules.

V loses 4 bases of germline sequence and J loses 3 bases, and the interval between the two ends is 19 bases. From the germline V gene, CDR1 is MDHEN and CDR2 is SYDVKM. Spanning cysteine to phenylalanine, the CDR3 consists of 16 amino acids. The read is trimmed to its CDR3 DNA, 48 bases read in frame from base 1. None of the patients had been given any treatment before thyroid surgery. Patient clinical samples collected from about 2011 to 2018 were retrospectively analysed using T-cell receptor beta sequencing. As regards this clone: It lacks a known antigen. Per-base quality was not reported, and no clone a single base away is much larger than it.

Library construction relied on PCR. The instrument was an Illumina HiSeq 4000. High-throughput sequencing was used to profile the TCR beta-chain CDR3 region of every patient. For the original study's pipeline: The researchers built a classifier to tell apart papillary thyroid cancer patients with distant metastasis, based on CDR3 differences among clinicopathological groups. Repertoire diversity was assessed with the Shannon index, and tumor-blood repertoire similarity with the Morisita-Horn index. The raw public data were reprocessed by TCRdb itself: fastp quality trimming at Q25, MiXCR clonotype calling, in-frame beta chains only. Here the V and J calls rest on TCRdb's processing, not on the authors' analysis. A total of about 19,000 clones appear in this sample, around 17% of them only once. The leading ten clones occupy 15% to 20% of the sample.

Material for sequencing was blood. The TCR comes from a male donor with papillary thyroid cancer or a benign thyroid nodule (not recorded which). Some clones in this sample may be carry-over from other donors' samples. This chain is built from TRBV28 and TRBJ2-7; the D region possibly corresponds to TRBD1 (6 bases align). The sequence in DNA is TGTGCCAGCAGTTCACCACCGGGACATGTTTTCTACGAGCAGTACTTC. This sequence encodes CASSSPPGHVFYEQYF.